Each of the 20 T cell receptor beta chains below was sequenced from the same sample in a study of metastatic and nonmetastatic thyroid tumors. MiXCR re-clonotyped the PCR reads for TCRdb. Of approximately 38,000 clones in the sample, around 17% were seen once. Among the patients, none had received any treatment before thyroid surgery. The specimen was tumor tissue. The receptors originated from a female donor with papillary thyroid cancer or a benign thyroid nodule (not recorded which). Some clones in this sample may be carry-over from other donors' samples.

This clone was observed a few times. V is TRBV19 and J is TRBJ2-5, with D tentatively TRBD1 or TRBD2 (5 bases each). This CDR3 comprises 13 residues. Germline V gives CDR1 LNHDA, CDR2 SQIVND (reference sequence). Trimming shortened V by 7 bases and J by 8 bases, and 17 bases separated the two germline ends. The CDR3 DNA reads TGTGCCAGTATCCGGGACCGCAAAGCCACCCAGTACTTC. It encodes CASIRDRKATQYF.

Concerning this clone: A much more abundant neighbour one base away suggests this may be a read error. The chain combines TRBV28 with TRBJ1-1; D gene unclear. From germline, CDR1 is MDHEN and CDR2 SYDVKM. Trimming shortened V by 8 bases and J by 14 bases, and 18 bases separated the two germline ends. The CDR3 sequence is 11 residues long. The CDR3 DNA reads TGTGCCAGCTGGCCAGTAACACTGAGGTTCTTT. Its translation is CASWPVTLRFF.

This clone has ten or more counts. V is TRBV7-2 and J is TRBJ2-7; D call uncertain. Germline values: CDR1 SGHTA, CDR2 FQGNSA. V was cut by 0 bases and J by 2 bases, with 11 bases left in between. CDR3 length: 15 amino acids. The CDR3 is CASSLAGDVTYEQYF. Written as DNA, the CDR3 is TGTGCCAGCAGCTTAGCTGGGGATGTTACCTACGAGCAGTACTTC.

For this clone: Its ends do not fully match the called genes, so a read error is possible. This chain joins TRBV5-1 and TRBJ2-1, with D possibly TRBD1 on 6 matching bases. This CDR3 has 12 residues. Germline V gene data show CDR1 as SGHRS and CDR2 as YFSETQ. The CDR3: CASILGADPLFF. The CDR3 DNA reads as TGCGCCAGCATCTTGGGGGCGGATCCGTTGTTCTTC.

This clone was seen at least ten times. The chain combines TRBV7-8 with TRBJ2-7; TRBD2 agrees at 9 bases. With V trimmed by 1 base and J by 2 bases, 9 bases remained unmatched. Per germline, CDR1 SGHVS and CDR2 FQNEAQ. This CDR3 has 17 residues. CDR3 nucleotides: TGTGCCAGCAGCTTAGTCCGCAGGGCGGGAGGGCCCTACGAGCAGTACTTC. Its protein is CASSLVRRAGGPYEQYF.

This clone appeared many times. The V call is TRBV20-1, the J call TRBJ2-5, with 7 bases aligning to TRBD1. This CDR3 is built from 15 residues. Trimming at V came to 4 bases and at J to 2 bases, leaving 10 bases not matched to a gene. From germline, CDR1 is DFQATT and CDR2 SNEGSKA (reference sequence). The CDR3 sequence is CSATTGQPYQETQYF. The CDR3 DNA sequence: TGCAGTGCTACGACGGGACAGCCCTATCAAGAGACCCAGTACTTC.

This clone has at least ten counts. This rearrangement joins TRBV3-1 to TRBJ1-6; D perhaps matches TRBD1 (6 bases). The CDR3 is 13 amino acids. Germline values: CDR1 LGHDT, CDR2 YNNKEL (reference sequence). Trimming left V 6 bases short and J 7 bases short, with 10 bases between. CDR3 in DNA: TGTGCCAGCAGAGCAGGGGTGAATTCACCCCTCCACTTT. Amino acid sequence: CASRAGVNSPLHF.

This clone was picked up many times. In nucleotides, the CDR3 is TGTGCCAGCATTAAAGAGGAGACAGCCAGAGCCTATGGCTACACCTTC. This sequence encodes CASIKEETARAYGYTF. This chain uses TRBV6-1 with TRBJ1-2; TRBD1 is a possible D gene (5 bases). V was shortened by 7 bases and J by 4 bases, with 22 bases between the two germline ends. The CDR3 contains 16 residues. The germline V gene encodes CDR1 MNHNS and CDR2 SASEGT.

This clone turned up a few times. DNA of the CDR3: TGCATCACCCTAGGCGGGACAGGCTCCTACGAGCAGTACTTC. The encoded protein is CITLGGTGSYEQYF. This chain connects TRBV29-1 to TRBJ2-7; 8 nucleotides align to TRBD1. The CDR3 totals 14 residues. Germline V gene lookup returns CDR1 SQVTM and CDR2 ANQGSEA.

DNA for the CDR3: TGTGCCAGCAGTCGACGCGTTGGTCAGGGAGTCTACGAGCAGTACTTC. Encoded protein: CASSRRVGQGVYEQYF. V is TRBV6-1 and J is TRBJ2-7; D may correspond to TRBD1 or TRBD2 (5 bases each). This CDR3 is built from 16 residues. Trimming removed 5 bases from V and 3 bases from J, with 20 bases in between. CDR1 and CDR2 from the germline V gene are MNHNS and SASEGT.

This clone appeared many times. This chain joins TRBV20-1 and TRBJ2-1; TRBD2 agrees at 8 bases. The J segment lost 0 bases and the V segment lost 5 bases, leaving 6 bases of the junction unmatched. Germline CDR1 reads DFQATT; CDR2 reads SNEGSKA (reference sequence). The CDR3 sequence is 15 residues long. CDR3 sequence reads: CSAQTSARSYNEQFF. CDR3 sequence (DNA): TGCAGTGCTCAGACTAGCGCCCGCTCCTACAATGAGCAGTTCTTC.

This clone was observed a handful of times. A junction boundary mismatches the germline segment, possibly from a read error. The gene calls are TRBV12-3 or TRBV12-4 and TRBJ2-3, with D perhaps matching TRBD2 (5 bases). The CDR3 totals 14 residues. The CDR3 bases are TGTGCCAGCAGTTTCCGGAGGAACACATATACGCAGTATTTT. It codes for CASSFRRNTYTQYF.

There are many counts of this clone. The chain employs TRBV18 and TRBJ1-2; no firm D call. V was cut by 0 bases and J by 0 bases, with 8 bases left in between. CDR1 and CDR2 (germline): KGHSH, LQKENI. This CDR3 is 15 amino acids long. This chain's CDR3 is CASSPPWQANYGYTF. In DNA form, the CDR3 reads TGTGCCAGCTCACCACCTTGGCAGGCTAACTATGGCTACACCTTC.

This clone occurred many times. Other DNA sequences in the sample encode the same CDR3. The chain is built from TRBV20-1 and TRBJ1-3, with TRBD1 matching 9 bases. This CDR3 region has 14 residues. The V and J ends lost 4 bases and 3 bases, in that order; junction bases with no gene match: 4. Germline V gives CDR1 DFQATT, CDR2 SNEGSKA (reference sequence). The CDR3 DNA follows: TGCAGTGCTACCCGACAGGGGGATGGAAACACCATATATTTT. Encoded protein: CSATRQGDGNTIYF.

This clone was seen a handful of times. A junction boundary mismatches the germline segment, possibly from a read error. The chain recombines TRBV20-1 with TRBJ2-7, with TRBD1 matching 7 bases. This CDR3 comprises 14 residues. CDR1 and CDR2 from the germline V gene are DFQATT and SNEGSKA (reference sequence). CDR3 in amino acids: CIARMSGGSYEQYF. The CDR3 bases are TGCATTGCTAGAATGTCAGGGGGATCCTACGAGCAGTACTTC.

The gene calls are TRBV4-2 and TRBJ1-2; D is perhaps TRBD1 (5 bases). CDR1 and CDR2 from the germline V gene are LGHNA and YNFKEQ. Trimming left V 4 bases short and J 2 bases short, with 11 bases between. CDR3 length: 14 amino acids. The CDR3 sequence is CASSRVTDNYGYTF. Written as DNA, the CDR3 is TGTGCCAGCAGCCGAGTGACAGACAACTATGGCTACACCTTC.

There are many counts of this clone. This chain joins TRBV4-3 and TRBJ2-7, with 9 bases lining up with TRBD2. This CDR3 region has 15 residues. Germline assignment: CDR1 LGHNA and CDR2 YSLEER. Losses at the gene ends were 2 bases for V and 0 bases for J; bases not matched to a gene: 2. CDR3 in DNA: TGCGCCAGCAGCCAATTTAGCGGGAGCTCCTACGAGCAGTACTTC. Its protein is CASSQFSGSSYEQYF.

Many counts were recorded for this clone. The gene calls are TRBV28 and TRBJ1-1; D is ambiguous. The germline V gene encodes CDR1 MDHEN and CDR2 SYDVKM. V lost 3 bases to trimming and J lost 3 bases, with 8 bases between them. The CDR3 length is 13 residues. The CDR3 DNA reads as TGTGCCAGCAGTTTCTCCCCCTACACTGAAGCTTTCTTT. It specifies CASSFSPYTEAFF.

In this sample, this clone turned up many times. The V call is TRBV5-1, the J call TRBJ2-4; 8 nucleotides align to TRBD1. V lost 4 bases and J lost 0; bases outside the gene matches: 9. This CDR3 is built from 17 residues. Germline assignment: CDR1 SGHRS and CDR2 YFSETQ. The CDR3 DNA reads TGCGCCAGCAGCGCGACAGGGGCCGGACTAGCCAAAAACATTCAGTACTTC. Amino acids: CASSATGAGLAKNIQYF.

This clone was observed a few times. The chain links TRBV6-2 or TRBV6-3 to TRBJ2-7; a weak D match, TRBD1 (5 bases). V was shortened by 8 bases and J by 6 bases, with 20 bases between the two germline ends. The germline V gene has CDR1 MNHEY and CDR2 SVGEGT. The length of the CDR3 is 14 residues. For the CDR3, the DNA is TGTGCCAGCCGCACAGGAACTTATACGATCGAGCAGTACTTC. This encodes CASRTGTYTIEQYF.